The present TCR beta chain was sequenced within a study of blood T cell repertoires in COVID-19. Turning to the study itself: Sites across the United States, Italy and Spain contributed samples from acute and convalescent COVID-19. The analysed material was cDNA or gDNA that came from T cells, B-cell-depleted T cells, or PBMCs.

The germline V gene encodes CDR1 MDHEN and CDR2 SYDVKM. Unmatched junction bases numbered 6, after V lost 2 bases and J lost 13 bases. The CDR3 runs 12 residues. Profiled with immunoSEQ multiplex PCR; TCRdb holds only in-frame clones, not every one. This repertoire shows around 130,000 clones, roughly 80% found once; its top ten account for about 2.4%. Study members were between about 18 and 95 years old and lived in 24 US regions. The chain joins TRBV28 to TRBJ1-1; 8 bases are a match to TRBD1. The receptor was isolated from a middle-aged man with acute COVID-19. Sequencing was performed on PBMCs or T cells enriched from blood (not recorded which). CDR3 sequence (DNA): TGTGCCAGCAGTTTAACTCAACAGGGGGATTTCTTT. Translation gives CASSLTQQGDFF.